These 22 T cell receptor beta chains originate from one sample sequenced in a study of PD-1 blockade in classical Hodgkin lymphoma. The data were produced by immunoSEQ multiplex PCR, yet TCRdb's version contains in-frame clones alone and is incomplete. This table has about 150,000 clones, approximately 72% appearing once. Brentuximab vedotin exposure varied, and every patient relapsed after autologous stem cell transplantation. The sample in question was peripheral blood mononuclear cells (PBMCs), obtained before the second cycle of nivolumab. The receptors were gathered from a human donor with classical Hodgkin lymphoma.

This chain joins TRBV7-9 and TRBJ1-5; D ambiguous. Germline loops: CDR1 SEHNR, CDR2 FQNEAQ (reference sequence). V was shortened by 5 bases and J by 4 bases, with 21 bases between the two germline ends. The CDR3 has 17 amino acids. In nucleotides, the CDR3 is TGTGCCAGCAGCCCCGGATCCCAATCAATTGGTAATCAGCCCCAGCATTTT. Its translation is CASSPGSQSIGNQPQHF.

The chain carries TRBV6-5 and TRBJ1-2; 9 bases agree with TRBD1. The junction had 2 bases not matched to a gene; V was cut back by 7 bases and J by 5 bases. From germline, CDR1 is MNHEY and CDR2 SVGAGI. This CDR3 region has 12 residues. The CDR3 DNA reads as TGTGCCAGCAAAGGACAGGGGTATGGCTACACCTTC. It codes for CASKGQGYGYTF.

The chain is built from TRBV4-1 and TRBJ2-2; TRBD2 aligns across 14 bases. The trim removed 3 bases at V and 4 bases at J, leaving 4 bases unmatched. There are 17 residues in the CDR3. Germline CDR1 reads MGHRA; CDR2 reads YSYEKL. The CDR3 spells CASSQGLAGARTGELFF. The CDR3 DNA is TGCGCCAGCAGCCAGGGACTAGCGGGAGCACGCACCGGGGAGCTGTTTTTT.

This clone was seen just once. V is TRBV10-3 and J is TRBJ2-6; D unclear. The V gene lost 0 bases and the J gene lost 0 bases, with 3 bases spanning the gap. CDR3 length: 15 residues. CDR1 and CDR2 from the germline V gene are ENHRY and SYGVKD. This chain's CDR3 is CAISESSSGANVLTF. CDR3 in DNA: TGTGCCATCAGTGAGTCCAGCTCTGGGGCCAACGTCCTGACTTTC.

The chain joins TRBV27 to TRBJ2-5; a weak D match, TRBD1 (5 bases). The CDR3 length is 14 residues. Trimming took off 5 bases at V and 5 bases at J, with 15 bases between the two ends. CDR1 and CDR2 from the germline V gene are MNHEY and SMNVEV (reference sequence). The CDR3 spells CASSDGWGLETQYF. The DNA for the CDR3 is TGTGCCAGCAGTGATGGTTGGGGCTTGGAGACCCAGTACTTC.

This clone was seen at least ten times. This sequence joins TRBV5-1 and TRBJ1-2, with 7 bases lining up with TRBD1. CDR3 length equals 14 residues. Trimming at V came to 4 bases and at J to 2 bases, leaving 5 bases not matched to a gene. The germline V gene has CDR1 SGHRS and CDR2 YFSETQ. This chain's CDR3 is CASSQSTGNYGYTF. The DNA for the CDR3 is TGCGCCAGCAGCCAATCGACAGGGAACTATGGCTACACCTTC.

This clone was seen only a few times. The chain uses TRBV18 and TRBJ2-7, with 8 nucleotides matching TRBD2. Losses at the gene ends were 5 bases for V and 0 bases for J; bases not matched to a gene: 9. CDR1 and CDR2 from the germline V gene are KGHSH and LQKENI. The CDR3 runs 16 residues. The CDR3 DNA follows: TGTGCCAGCTCAGCTCTAGCGGGCTGGAGCTCCTACGAGCAGTACTTC. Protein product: CASSALAGWSSYEQYF.

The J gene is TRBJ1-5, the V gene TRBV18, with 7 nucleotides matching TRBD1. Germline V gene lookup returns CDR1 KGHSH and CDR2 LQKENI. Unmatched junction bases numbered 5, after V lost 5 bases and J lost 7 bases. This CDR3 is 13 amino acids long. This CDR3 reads CASSRGTAQPQHF. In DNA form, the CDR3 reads TGTGCCAGCTCAAGGGGGACAGCCCAGCCCCAGCATTTT.

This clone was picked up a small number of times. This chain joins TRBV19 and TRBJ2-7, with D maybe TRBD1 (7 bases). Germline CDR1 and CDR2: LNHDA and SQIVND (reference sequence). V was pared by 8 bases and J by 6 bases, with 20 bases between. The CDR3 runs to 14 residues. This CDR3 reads CASAQTRQGGEQYF. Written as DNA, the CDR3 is TGTGCCAGTGCCCAAACCAGACAGGGAGGCGAGCAGTACTTC.

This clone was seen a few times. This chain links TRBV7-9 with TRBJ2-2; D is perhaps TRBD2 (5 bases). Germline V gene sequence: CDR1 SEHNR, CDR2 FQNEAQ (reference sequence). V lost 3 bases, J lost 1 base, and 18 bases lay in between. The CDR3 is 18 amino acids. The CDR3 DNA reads TGTGCCAGCAGCTTCAGGAAGGCGAGGACTCGGAACACCGGGGAGCTGTTTTTT. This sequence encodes CASSFRKARTRNTGELFF.

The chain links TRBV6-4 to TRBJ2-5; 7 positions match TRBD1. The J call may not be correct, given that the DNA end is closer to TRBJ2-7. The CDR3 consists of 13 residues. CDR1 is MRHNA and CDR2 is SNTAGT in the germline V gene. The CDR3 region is CASTGQAPYEQYF. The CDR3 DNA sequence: TGTGCCAGCACTGGACAGGCACCCTACGAGCAGTACTTC.

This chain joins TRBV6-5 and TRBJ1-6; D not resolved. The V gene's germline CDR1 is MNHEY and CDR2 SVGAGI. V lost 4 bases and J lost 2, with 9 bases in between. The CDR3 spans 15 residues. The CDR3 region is CASSLSGAYNSPLHF. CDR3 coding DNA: TGTGCCAGCAGTTTGTCGGGCGCCTATAATTCACCCCTCCACTTT.

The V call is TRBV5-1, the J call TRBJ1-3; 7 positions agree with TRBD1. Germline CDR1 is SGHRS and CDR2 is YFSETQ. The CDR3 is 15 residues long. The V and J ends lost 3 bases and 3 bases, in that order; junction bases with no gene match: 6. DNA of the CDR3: TGCGCCAGCAGCTCCCAGACAGGGTTTGGAAACACCATATATTTT. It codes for CASSSQTGFGNTIYF.

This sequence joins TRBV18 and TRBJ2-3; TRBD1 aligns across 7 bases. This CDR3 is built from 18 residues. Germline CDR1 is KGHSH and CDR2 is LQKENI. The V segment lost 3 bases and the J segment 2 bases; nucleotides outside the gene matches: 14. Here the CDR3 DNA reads TGTGCCAGCTCACCCACCGCCAGACAGGGATGGTCCACAGATACGCAGTATTTT. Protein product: CASSPTARQGWSTDTQYF. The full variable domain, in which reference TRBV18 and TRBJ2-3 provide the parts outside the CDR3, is NAGVMQNPRHLVRRRGQEARLRCSPMKGHSHVYWYRQLPEEGLKFMVYLQKENIIDESGMPKERFSAEFPKEGPSILRIQQVVRGDSAAYFCASSPTARQGWSTDTQYFGPGTRLTVL.

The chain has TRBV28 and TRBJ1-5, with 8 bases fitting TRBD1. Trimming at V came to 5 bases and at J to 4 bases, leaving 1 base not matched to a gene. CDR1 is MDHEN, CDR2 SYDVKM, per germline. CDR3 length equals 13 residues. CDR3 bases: TGTGCCAGCAGTCGGGACAGGAATCAGCCCCAGCATTTT. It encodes CASSRDRNQPQHF.

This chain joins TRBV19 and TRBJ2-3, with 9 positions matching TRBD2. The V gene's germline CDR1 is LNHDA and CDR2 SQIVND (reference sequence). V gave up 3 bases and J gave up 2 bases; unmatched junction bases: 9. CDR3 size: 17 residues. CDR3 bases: TGTGCCAGTAGTATCTCCACGACTAGCGGAAACACAGATACGCAGTATTTT. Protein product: CASSISTTSGNTDTQYF.

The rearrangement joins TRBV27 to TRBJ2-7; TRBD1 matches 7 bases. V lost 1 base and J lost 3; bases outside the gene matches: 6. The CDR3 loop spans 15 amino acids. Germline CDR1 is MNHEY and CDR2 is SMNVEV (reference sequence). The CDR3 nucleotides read TGTGCCAGCAGTTTATTGGACAGGTGGGACTACGAGCAGTACTTC. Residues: CASSLLDRWDYEQYF.

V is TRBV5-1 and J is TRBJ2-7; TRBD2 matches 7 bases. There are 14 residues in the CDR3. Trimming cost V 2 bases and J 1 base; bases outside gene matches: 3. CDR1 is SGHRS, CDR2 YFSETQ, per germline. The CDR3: CASSFGGSSYEQYF. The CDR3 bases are TGCGCCAGCAGCTTTGGCGGGAGTTCCTACGAGCAGTACTTC.

The chain's CDR3 is CSVYQGSDTQYF. In DNA form, the CDR3 reads TGCAGCGTTTACCAGGGGTCAGATACGCAGTATTTT. The rearrangement uses TRBV29-1 and TRBJ2-3; D perhaps matches TRBD1 (6 bases). Germline V gives CDR1 SQVTM, CDR2 ANQGSEA. This CDR3 region has 12 residues. V was cut by 5 bases and J by 4 bases, with 10 bases left in between.

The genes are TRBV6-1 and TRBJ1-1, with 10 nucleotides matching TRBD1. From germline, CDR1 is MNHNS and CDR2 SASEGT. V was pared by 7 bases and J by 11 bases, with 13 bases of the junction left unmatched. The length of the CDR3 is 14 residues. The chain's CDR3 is CASTGWTGGGGAFF. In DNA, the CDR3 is TGTGCCAGCACGGGGTGGACAGGGGGAGGAGGGGCTTTCTTT.

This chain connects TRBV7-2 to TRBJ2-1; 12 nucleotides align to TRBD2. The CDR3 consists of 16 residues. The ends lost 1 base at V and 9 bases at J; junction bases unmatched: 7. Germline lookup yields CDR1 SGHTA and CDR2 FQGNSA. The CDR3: CASSLGLAGAQGEQFF. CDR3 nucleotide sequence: TGTGCCAGCAGCTTAGGACTAGCGGGGGCCCAAGGTGAGCAGTTCTTC.

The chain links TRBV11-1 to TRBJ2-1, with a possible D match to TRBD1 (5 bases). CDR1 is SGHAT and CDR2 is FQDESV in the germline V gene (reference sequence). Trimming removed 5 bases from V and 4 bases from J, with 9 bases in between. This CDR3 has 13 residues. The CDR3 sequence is CASSVDRYNEQFF. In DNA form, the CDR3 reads TGTGCCAGCAGCGTCGACAGATACAATGAGCAGTTCTTC.